The next 9 T cell receptor beta chains were all read from a single sample in a study of blood T cell repertoires in COVID-19. The repertoire was sequenced with immunoSEQ multiplex PCR; TCRdb's copy has only in-frame clones and lacks some. The sample holds about 140,000 clones; around nine tenths are singletons and the top ten take roughly a tenth. Material for sequencing was peripheral blood. Receptors originate from a middle-aged man with active or convalescent COVID-19.

To note about this clone: The sample contains more than one DNA sequence encoding this CDR3. The V gene is TRBV28, the J gene TRBJ1-6; tentatively, D is TRBD1 (5 bases). Germline CDR1 and CDR2: MDHEN and SYDVKM. CDR3 length: 14 residues. V was pared by 7 bases and J by 7 bases, with 14 bases between. CDR3 coding DNA: TGTGCCAGCACCCCCGGGGGTAGAAATTCACCCCTCCACTTT. Residues: CASTPGGRNSPLHF. Looking up the rest from reference TRBV28 and TRBJ1-6 gives the full variable domain: DVKVTQSSRYLVKRTGEKVFLECVQDMDHENMFWYRQDPGLGLRLIYFSYDVKMKEKGDIPEGYSVSREKKERFSLILESASTNQTSMYLCASTPGGRNSPLHFGNGTRLTVT.

V and J are TRBV5-1 and TRBJ2-7; D possibly corresponds to TRBD1 (5 bases). Trimming left V 4 bases short and J 3 bases short, with 23 bases between. There are 17 residues in the CDR3. Germline CDR1 SGHRS, CDR2 YFSETQ. CDR3 in DNA: TGCGCCAGCAGCCTGGGCAGGGCCCAGGTCCGAGGCTACGAGCAGTACTTC. Translation gives CASSLGRAQVRGYEQYF.

This clone was seen only once. The rearrangement uses TRBV14 and TRBJ2-4, with unresolved D. The CDR3 consists of 17 residues. Trimming left V 0 bases short and J 2 bases short, with 14 bases between. The V gene's germline CDR1 is SGHDN and CDR2 FVKESK. The CDR3 sequence: CASSQDQALSTKNIQYF. In DNA form, the CDR3 reads TGTGCCAGCAGCCAAGATCAGGCGCTTTCGACCAAAAACATTCAGTACTTC.

The genes are TRBV9 and TRBJ2-1; 12 bases map to TRBD2. V shed 0 bases, J shed 8 bases, and the junction held 6 bases outside the gene matches. This CDR3 is 16 amino acids long. Germline CDR1 is SGDLS and CDR2 is YYNGEE. DNA for the CDR3: TGTGCCAGCAGCGTAGGCCGGACTAGCGGGAATGATGAGCAGTTCTTC. Encoded protein: CASSVGRTSGNDEQFF.

The gene calls are TRBV3-1 (or the pseudogene TRBV3-2) and TRBJ1-1; maybe TRBD1 (5 bases). CDR3 length: 12 residues. With 4 bases removed from V and 6 bases from J, the gap between germline ends came to 9 bases. The germline V gene has CDR1 LGHDT and CDR2 YNNKEL (reference sequence). CDR3 nucleotide sequence: TGTGCCAGCAGCCCCGGGGGTGCTGAAGCTTTCTTT. It encodes CASSPGGAEAFF.

The chain employs TRBV9 and TRBJ2-7; 11 nucleotides line up with TRBD1. Germline-derived CDR1 and CDR2 are SGDLS and YYNGEE. This CDR3 spans 12 amino acids. V lost 4 bases, J lost 10 bases, and 4 bases stayed unmatched. The CDR3 is CASSRTGGRQYF. For the CDR3, the DNA is TGTGCCAGCAGCAGGACAGGGGGCAGACAGTACTTC.

The chain links TRBV7-8 to TRBJ2-1; 10 bases line up with TRBD2. This CDR3 has 15 residues. CDR1 SGHVS and CDR2 FQNEAQ come from the germline V gene. V trimming: 4 bases; J trimming: 1 base; junction bases outside the gene matches: 1. CDR3 sequence reads: CASSYSGRSYNEQFF. CDR3 nucleotides: TGTGCCAGCAGCTATAGCGGGAGGTCCTACAATGAGCAGTTCTTC.

This rearrangement joins TRBV10-3 to TRBJ2-5; 16 bases line up with TRBD2. CDR1 is ENHRY, CDR2 SYGVKD, per germline. The CDR3 runs to 18 residues. V was clipped by 2 bases and J by 5 bases; unmatched bases: 8. CDR3 in DNA: TGTGCCATCAGTGAGCAGGGGACTAGCGGGAGGGCCAGGGAGACCCAGTACTTC. Residues: CAISEQGTSGRARETQYF.

The CDR3 DNA sequence: TGTGCCAGCAGCCAGACAGGGGGCATTGGGGTCGCTGAAGCTTTCTTT. This encodes CASSQTGGIGVAEAFF. The gene calls are TRBV3-1 (or the pseudogene TRBV3-2) and TRBJ1-1, with 10 positions matching TRBD1. This CDR3 is built from 16 residues. The V gene's germline CDR1 is LGHDT and CDR2 YNNKEL (reference sequence). V lost 3 bases to trimming and J lost 6 bases; unmatched junction nucleotides: 10.